The 30 T cell receptor beta chains presented below share a single source sample, sequenced in a study of control samples from healthy donors and cancer patients. The data were produced by immunoSEQ multiplex PCR, yet TCRdb's version contains in-frame clones alone and is incomplete. The sample records about 120,000 clones, 70% to 90% being singletons. The sequenced sample was blood. All receptors derive from an older woman in good health.

The V gene is TRBV19, the J gene TRBJ1-1; 8 positions match TRBD1. Germline-derived CDR1 and CDR2 are LNHDA and SQIVND (reference sequence). The CDR3 has 13 amino acids. Losses at the gene ends were 6 bases for V and 10 bases for J; bases not matched to a gene: 10. The CDR3 here is CASSPDRGGGAFF. CDR3 nucleotides: TGTGCCAGTAGCCCTGACAGGGGCGGCGGAGCTTTCTTT.

This clone was seen more than once but under ten times. V is TRBV9 and J is TRBJ2-3, with D hard to call. From germline, CDR1 is SGDLS and CDR2 YYNGEE. The V end was cut by 4 bases, the J end by 2 bases, with 11 bases between. CDR3 length: 14 residues. CDR3 in DNA: TGTGCCAGCAGCCCTAGTCCCTACACAGATACGCAGTATTTT. Translating gives CASSPSPYTDTQYF.

The V and J genes are TRBV19 and TRBJ1-1; 9 bases agree with TRBD1. The germline CDR1 and CDR2 sequences are LNHDA and SQIVND (reference sequence). CDR3 size: 14 residues. V lost 6 bases to trimming and J lost 2 bases; unmatched junction nucleotides: 4. The CDR3 DNA reads TGTGCCAGTAGGCTGGACAGGGGAAACACTGAAGCTTTCTTT. Protein sequence: CASRLDRGNTEAFF. The full variable domain, in which reference TRBV19 and TRBJ1-1 provide the parts outside the CDR3, is DGGITQSPKYLFRKEGQNVTLSCEQNLNHDAMYWYRQDPGQGLRLIYYSQIVNDFQKGDIAEGYSVSREKKESFPLTVTSAQKNPTAFYLCASRLDRGNTEAFFGQGTRLTVV.

V is TRBV5-1 and J is TRBJ1-1; 7 bases fit TRBD1. This CDR3 has 15 amino acids. The V segment lost 0 bases and the J segment 5 bases; nucleotides outside the gene matches: 7. From germline, CDR1 is SGHRS and CDR2 YFSETQ. The CDR3 reads CASSLGQGPETEAFF. The CDR3 DNA sequence: TGCGCCAGCAGCTTGGGACAGGGCCCGGAAACTGAAGCTTTCTTT.

The rearrangement uses TRBV5-5 and TRBJ2-7, with 9 bases that match TRBD1. The CDR3 spans 16 residues. Germline V gives CDR1 SGHKS, CDR2 YYEKEE (reference sequence). J lost 3 bases, V lost 4 bases, and 11 bases had no gene match. In DNA form, the CDR3 reads TGTGCCAGCAGCCAAGCCGGGACAGGGCCCCTCTACGAGCAGTACTTC. Translation gives CASSQAGTGPLYEQYF. The variable domain in full, completed from reference TRBV5-5 and TRBJ2-7, reads DAGVTQSPTHLIKTRGQQVTLRCSPISGHKSVSWYQQVLGQGPQFIFQYYEKEERGRGNFPDRFSARQFPNYSSELNVNALLLGDSALYLCASSQAGTGPLYEQYFGPGTRLTVT.

The chain couples TRBV29-1 to TRBJ1-4; D remains unclear. The CDR3 consists of 12 residues. Trimming cost V 5 bases and J 8 bases, with 12 bases left between them. The germline gives CDR1 SQVTM, CDR2 ANQGSEA. The CDR3 DNA follows: TGCAGCGTTCTTAGCGGCAGCGAAAAACTGTTTTTT. This encodes CSVLSGSEKLFF.

The V and J genes are TRBV7-2 and TRBJ2-3; TRBD1 aligns across 8 bases. The J segment lost 1 base and the V segment lost 6 bases, leaving 6 bases of the junction unmatched. The CDR3 totals 15 residues. The V gene's germline CDR1 is SGHTA and CDR2 FQGNSA. The CDR3 sequence is CASSQQGVGTDTQYF. DNA for the CDR3: TGTGCCAGCAGTCAACAGGGGGTGGGCACAGATACGCAGTATTTT.

Only one count was recorded for this clone. The chain is built from TRBV7-9 and TRBJ1-2; the D is unclear. Trimming removed 6 bases at V and 6 bases at J, with 17 bases between. Germline V lookup: CDR1 SEHNR, CDR2 FQNEAQ (reference sequence). The CDR3 loop spans 14 amino acids. Here the CDR3 DNA reads TGTGCCAGCAGGCCCCGCGGGAAGGAGGATGGCTACACCTTC. Translating gives CASRPRGKEDGYTF.

V and J are TRBV9 and TRBJ2-1; D gene ambiguous. The V gene lost 0 bases and the J gene lost 1 base, with 5 bases spanning the gap. The CDR3 contains 14 residues. Germline V gene sequence: CDR1 SGDLS, CDR2 YYNGEE. CDR3 loop: CASSVGGSYNEQFF. CDR3 DNA sequence: TGTGCCAGCAGCGTAGGGGGTTCCTACAATGAGCAGTTCTTC.

The chain combines TRBV7-9 with TRBJ1-6, with D possibly matching TRBD1 (5 bases). The CDR3 spans 13 residues. Trimming took 3 bases from V and 8 from J, leaving 8 bases between them. CDR1 SEHNR and CDR2 FQNEAQ come from the germline V gene (reference sequence). The chain's CDR3 is CASSFEGDSPLHF. In DNA form, the CDR3 reads TGTGCCAGCAGCTTTGAAGGGGATTCACCCCTCCACTTT.

A single count supports this clone. CDR3 residues: CASSPGGGNTIYF. In DNA form, the CDR3 reads TGTGCCAGCAGCCCCGGGGGGGGAAACACCATATATTTT. The chain carries TRBV21-1 and TRBJ1-3. TRBV21-1 has pseudogene status. The CDR3 length is 13 residues.

This chain uses TRBV5-1 with TRBJ1-6; 7 bases match TRBD1. Trimming removed 1 base from V and 10 bases from J; junction bases left unmatched: 8. CDR3 length equals 15 residues. Germline CDR1 and CDR2: SGHRS and YFSETQ. The CDR3 DNA reads as TGCGCCAGCAGCTTGACCAGGGGGGAAGGGTCACCCCTCCACTTT. The encoded protein is CASSLTRGEGSPLHF.

The chain has TRBV2 and TRBJ2-3; 10 bases fit TRBD2. Germline assignment: CDR1 SNHLY and CDR2 FYNNEI. The CDR3 totals 18 residues. V shed 0 bases and J 1 base; nucleotides not matched to a gene: 7. CDR3 protein: CASSEAGPSGGGTDTQYF. The CDR3 DNA reads TGTGCCAGCAGTGAAGCGGGACCCAGCGGGGGGGGCACAGATACGCAGTATTTT.

This clone appeared a few times. The chain employs TRBV5-4 and TRBJ1-2; TRBD1 matches 8 bases. V trimming: 4 bases; J trimming: 7 bases; junction bases outside the gene matches: 12. The germline V gene encodes CDR1 SGHNT and CDR2 YYREEE (reference sequence). The CDR3 is made up of 15 amino acids. CDR3 in DNA: TGTGCCAGCAGCCAGCGTGGCACAGGGGGAATTGGCTACACCTTC. This encodes CASSQRGTGGIGYTF. Variable domain in full (rest from reference TRBV5-4 and TRBJ1-2): ETGVTQSPTHLIKTRGQQVTLRCSSQSGHNTVSWYQQALGQGPQFIFQYYREEENGRGNFPPRFSGLQFPNYSSELNVNALELDDSALYLCASSQRGTGGIGYTFGSGTRLTVV.

The rearrangement uses TRBV19 and TRBJ1-5, with D possibly matching TRBD1 (5 bases). The germline V and J ends were trimmed by 3 bases and 3 bases, with 9 bases remaining between them. The length of the CDR3 is 14 residues. CDR1 and CDR2 from the germline V gene are LNHDA and SQIVND (reference sequence). The CDR3 loop reads CASSMQGPNQPQHF. DNA of the CDR3: TGTGCCAGTAGTATGCAGGGACCCAATCAGCCCCAGCATTTT. The whole variable domain, remainder taken from reference TRBV19 and TRBJ1-5, is DGGITQSPKYLFRKEGQNVTLSCEQNLNHDAMYWYRQDPGQGLRLIYYSQIVNDFQKGDIAEGYSVSREKKESFPLTVTSAQKNPTAFYLCASSMQGPNQPQHFGDGTRLSIL.

This clone has just one count. The rearrangement joins TRBV5-1 to TRBJ1-1, with TRBD1 as a possible D gene (5 bases). The germline V gene encodes CDR1 SGHRS and CDR2 YFSETQ. V was cut by 4 bases and J by 5 bases, with 12 bases left in between. CDR3 size: 13 residues. The CDR3 loop is CASSPRGGTEAFF. CDR3 nucleotide sequence: TGCGCCAGCAGCCCCCGGGGGGGAACTGAAGCTTTCTTT.

This clone was found a few times. The chain links TRBV7-9 to TRBJ1-1; D is undetermined. Germline V gene lookup returns CDR1 SEHNR and CDR2 FQNEAQ (reference sequence). V gave up 8 bases and J gave up 4 bases, with 14 bases separating them. The length of the CDR3 is 13 residues. The CDR3 bases are TGTGCCAGCCGCGGGATGGGAGCCACTGAAGCTTTCTTT. It translates to CASRGMGATEAFF.

The chain combines TRBV2 with TRBJ1-1; 7 positions match TRBD1. Germline trimming cut 5 bases from V and 2 bases from J; bases unmatched to any gene: 11. Germline V gene sequence: CDR1 SNHLY, CDR2 FYNNEI. This CDR3 spans 16 amino acids. This CDR3 is CASSSPMGQPNTEAFF. The DNA for the CDR3 is TGTGCCAGCAGTAGCCCAATGGGACAGCCCAACACTGAAGCTTTCTTT. Full variable domain (rest looked up from reference TRBV2 and TRBJ1-1): EPEVTQTPSHQVTQMGQEVILRCVPISNHLYFYWYRQILGQKVEFLVSFYNNEISEKSEIFDDQFSVERPDGSNFTLKIRSTKLEDSAMYFCASSSPMGQPNTEAFFGQGTRLTVV.

Only one count was recorded for this clone. The rearrangement uses TRBV29-1 and TRBJ2-6, with a weak D call TRBD1 (6 bases). The ends were cut back, 5 bases at V and 9 bases at J, with 14 bases in the middle. The CDR3 contains 13 residues. CDR1 and CDR2 from the germline V gene are SQVTM and ANQGSEA. CDR3: CSVNRVESNVLTF. The CDR3 DNA reads TGCAGCGTTAACAGGGTAGAGAGCAACGTCCTGACTTTC.

The J gene is TRBJ2-3, the V gene TRBV11-3; D gene ambiguous. Germline V gene sequence: CDR1 SGHNT, CDR2 YENEEA. Trimming left V 2 bases short and J 1 base short, with 7 bases between. CDR3 length equals 14 residues. CDR3 residues: CASSLITGTDTQYF. The CDR3 nucleotides read TGTGCCAGCAGCTTAATAACTGGCACAGATACGCAGTATTTT.

The chain joins TRBV27 to TRBJ1-6, with a tentative D call TRBD1 (5 bases). V lost 4 bases and J 7 bases, leaving 14 bases between the germline ends. The CDR3 contains 15 residues. Germline values: CDR1 MNHEY, CDR2 SMNVEV (reference sequence). The DNA for the CDR3 is TGTGCCAGCAGTTATGTGAGGGGAGGGAATTCACCCCTCCACTTT. This sequence encodes CASSYVRGGNSPLHF.

The V call is TRBV19, the J call TRBJ1-1, with TRBD1 identical over 7 bases. The CDR3 contains 15 residues. After removal of 4 bases from V and 0 bases from J, the junction contained 5 bases not matched to a gene. Germline loops: CDR1 LNHDA, CDR2 SQIVND (reference sequence). DNA of the CDR3: TGTGCCAGTAGTAAACGGACAGGCCTGAACACTGAAGCTTTCTTT. Its protein is CASSKRTGLNTEAFF.

J is TRBJ2-1 and V is TRBV5-5; 7 nucleotides line up with TRBD1. The CDR3 is made up of 17 amino acids. Germline V gives CDR1 SGHKS, CDR2 YYEKEE (reference sequence). With 3 bases clipped from V and 2 bases from J, the junction kept 11 bases outside the gene matches. CDR3 DNA: TGTGCCAGCAGCTCAATTACAGGGGAACGAACCTACAATGAGCAGTTCTTC. As protein: CASSSITGERTYNEQFF.

The chain joins TRBV5-6 to TRBJ2-5, with D perhaps matching TRBD1 or TRBD2 (7 bases each). Germline V lookup: CDR1 SGHDT, CDR2 YYEEEE. The CDR3 runs to 13 residues. The V end was cut by 4 bases, the J end by 7 bases, with 14 bases between. CDR3 DNA sequence: TGTGCCAGCAGCCTCCAGGGGGAGGGGACCCAGTACTTC. Its translation is CASSLQGEGTQYF.

The genes are TRBV11-2 and TRBJ2-7; D possibly corresponds to TRBD1 (6 bases). The CDR3 consists of 15 residues. Between the trimmed V and J ends, which lost 5 bases and 7 bases, there was a span of 21 bases. Germline CDR1 is SGHAT and CDR2 is FQNNGV. The CDR3 loop reads CASSQDSASSREQYF. The CDR3, as DNA: TGTGCCAGCAGCCAGGACAGTGCCAGTTCTCGGGAGCAGTACTTC.

The chain is built from TRBV15 and TRBJ2-2; TRBD1 agrees at 7 bases. This CDR3 is 16 amino acids long. Trimming at V came to 5 bases and at J to 5 bases, leaving 11 bases not matched to a gene. In germline, CDR1 is LNHNV, CDR2 YYDKDF (reference sequence). CDR3 coding DNA: TGTGCCACCAGCCTCGAGACAGGGTCGGTTACCGGGGAGCTGTTTTTT. The encoded protein is CATSLETGSVTGELFF.

This chain joins TRBV2 and TRBJ1-6, with 7 positions matching TRBD1. There are 16 residues in the CDR3. CDR1 is SNHLY and CDR2 is FYNNEI in the germline V gene. The trim removed 5 bases at V and 5 bases at J, leaving 9 bases unmatched. The CDR3 region is CASSKGQPRNNSPLHF. The CDR3 DNA reads as TGTGCCAGCAGTAAGGGACAGCCACGAAATAATTCACCCCTCCACTTT.

This clone has more than one count but fewer than ten. The J gene is TRBJ1-1, the V gene TRBV19; TRBD1 might be the D (5 bases). CDR1 and CDR2 from the germline V gene are LNHDA and SQIVND (reference sequence). The V end was cut by 6 bases, the J end by 5 bases, with 28 bases between. The CDR3 is 18 amino acids. This CDR3 reads CASSTGPQEGRAATEAFF. The CDR3 DNA reads as TGTGCCAGTAGCACGGGACCCCAGGAAGGGCGGGCGGCTACTGAAGCTTTCTTT.

The rearrangement joins TRBV4-3 to TRBJ1-3, with D uncertain. Germline V gives CDR1 LGHNA, CDR2 YSLEER. This CDR3 has 15 amino acids. V lost 0 bases to trimming and J lost 0 bases, with 6 bases between them. The CDR3 here is CASSQDRGSGNTIYF. The CDR3 nucleotides read TGCGCCAGCAGCCAAGATAGAGGCTCTGGAAACACCATATATTTT.

This chain joins TRBV7-2 and TRBJ2-2, with a tentative D call TRBD1 (6 bases). Trimming stripped 5 bases from V and 9 bases from J, with 16 bases between. The CDR3 runs 14 residues. Per germline, CDR1 SGHTA and CDR2 FQGNSA. CDR3 protein: CASSTYWGLRELFF. The DNA for the CDR3 is TGTGCCAGCAGCACCTATTGGGGGCTTAGGGAGCTGTTTTTT. The variable domain in full, with the rest retrieved from reference TRBV7-2 and TRBJ2-2, is GAGVSQSPSNKVTEKGKDVELRCDPISGHTALYWYRQSLGQGLEFLIYFQGNSAPDKSGLPSDRFSAERTGGSVSTLTIQRTQQEDSAVYLCASSTYWGLRELFFGEGSRLTVL.